This T cell receptor beta chain comes out of a study of blood T cell repertoires in COVID-19. Method: immunoSEQ multiplex PCR; TCRdb's copy keeps in-frame clones and lacks some. The sample has hundreds of thousands of clones; around nine tenths are singletons. This CDR3 contains 17 residues. From germline, CDR1 is SGHAT and CDR2 FQNNGV. Unmatched junction bases numbered 12, after V lost 5 bases and J lost 0 bases. The sample comprised peripheral blood. The chain has TRBV11-2 and TRBJ2-7; 8 positions agree with TRBD1. The receptor's source is a woman younger than 45 with COVID-19, enrolled during active disease. In DNA form, the CDR3 reads TGTGCCAGCAGCCGCCGGGACAGGCCCGGGAGCTCCTACGAGCAGTACTTC. This gives the protein CASSRRDRPGSSYEQYF.